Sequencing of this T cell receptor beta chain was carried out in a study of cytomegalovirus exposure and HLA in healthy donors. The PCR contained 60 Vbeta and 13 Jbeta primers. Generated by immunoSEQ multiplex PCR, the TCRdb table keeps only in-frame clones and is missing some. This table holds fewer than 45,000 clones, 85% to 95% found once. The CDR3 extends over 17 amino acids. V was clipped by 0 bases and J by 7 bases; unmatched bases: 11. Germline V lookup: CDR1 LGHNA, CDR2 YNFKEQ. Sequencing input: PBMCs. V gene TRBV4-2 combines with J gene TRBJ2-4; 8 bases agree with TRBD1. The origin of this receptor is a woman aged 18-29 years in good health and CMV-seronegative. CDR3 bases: TGTGCCAGCAGCCAAGAGGGGACAGGAACCCCATGGAACATTCAGTACTTC. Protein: CASSQEGTGTPWNIQYF.